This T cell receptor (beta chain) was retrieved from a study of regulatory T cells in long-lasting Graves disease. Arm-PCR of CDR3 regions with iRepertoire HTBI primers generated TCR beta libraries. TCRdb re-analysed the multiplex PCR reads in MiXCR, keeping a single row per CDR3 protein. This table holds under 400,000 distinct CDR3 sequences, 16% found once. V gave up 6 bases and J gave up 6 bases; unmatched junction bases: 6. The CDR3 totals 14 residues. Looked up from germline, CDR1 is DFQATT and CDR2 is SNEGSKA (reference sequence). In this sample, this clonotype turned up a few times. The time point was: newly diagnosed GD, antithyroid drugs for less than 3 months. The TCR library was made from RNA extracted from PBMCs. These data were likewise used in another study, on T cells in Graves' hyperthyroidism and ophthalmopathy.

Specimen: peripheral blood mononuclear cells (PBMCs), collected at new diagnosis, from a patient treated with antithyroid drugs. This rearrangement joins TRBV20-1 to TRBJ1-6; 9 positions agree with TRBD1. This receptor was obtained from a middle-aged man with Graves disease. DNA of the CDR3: TGCAGTGCAGCCTCGACAGGGGGTAATTCACCCCTCCACTTT. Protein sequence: CSAASTGGNSPLHF.